In this sample, the clone carrying this T cell receptor beta chain turned up many times. Its specificity is not known. The V and J ends lost 6 bases and 6 bases respectively, with 22 bases between them. The CDR3 extends over 15 amino acids. CDR1 and CDR2 (germline): DFQATT, SNEGSKA (reference sequence). This sample is drawn from a study of early T cells in non-severe SARS-CoV-2 infection. Findings and caveats of the study: The study's VDJdb matching favored anti-spike CD8 responses and missed private and CD4 specificities.

TCRdb fed the 5' RACE reads into MiXCR, producing one record per CDR3 protein. The sample records approximately 77,000 distinct CDR3 sequences, more than 4% being singletons. The sequence derives from an adult who was a healthcare worker with PCR-confirmed SARS-CoV-2 infection or an uninfected control (not recorded which). The chain recombines TRBV20-1 with TRBJ2-3, with D possibly being TRBD2 (6 bases). Sequencing was performed on whole blood, taken at baseline. The CDR3 coding sequence is TGCAGTGCCTCCAGGCTAGATCGTGCGGGGGATACGCAGTATTTT. The encoded protein is CSASRLDRAGDTQYF.